This T cell receptor beta chain was captured by sequencing in a study of blood T cell repertoires in COVID-19. Study summary: Sources were T cells, B-cell-depleted T cells, or PBMCs; the material itself was cDNA or gDNA.

The CDR3 has 14 residues. Germline loops: CDR1 SGHRS, CDR2 YFSETQ. Assignment of participants to cohorts was predicated upon participant-reported clinical history. Worth noting for this clone: One end of the junction does not line up with germline, which may come from a read error.

The protocol was immunoSEQ multiplex PCR, while the TCRdb copy is restricted to in-frame clones and leaves out a portion. The repertoire holds some 150,000 clones, with roughly 84% as singletons. The TCR sequence derives from a human donor with acute COVID-19. The donor label of this sample is uncertain. The sequencing input was PBMCs or T cells enriched from blood (not recorded which). V usage is TRBV5-1 and J usage is TRBJ2-7, with 7 nucleotides matching TRBD1. The CDR3 protein is CASTIGGGSDEQYF. In nucleotides, the CDR3 is TGCGCCAGCACCATAGGGGGCGGCTCCGACGAGCAGTACTTC. Filled out from reference TRBV5-1 and TRBJ2-7, the complete variable domain reads KAGVTQTPRYLIKTRGQQVTLSCSPISGHRSVSWYQQTPGQGLQFLFEYFSETQRNKGNFPGRFSGRQFSNSRSEMNVSTLELGDSALYLCASTIGGGSDEQYFGPGTRLTVT.